This TCR beta chain was profiled in a study of neoadjuvant nivolumab and ipilimumab in lung cancer. Study details: Nivolumab 3 mg/kg was given days 1, 15 and 29, plus ipilimumab 1 mg/kg day 1 in combination.

A few counts support this clone. What it binds is unknown. General study points: Only two of four nivolumab-treated tumors gained richness and clonality by surgery.

CDR3 length: 13 amino acids. CDR1 is MNHNY and CDR2 is SVGAGI in the germline V gene (reference sequence). The V end lost 7 bases, the J end lost 2 bases, and 12 bases lay between the germline ends. Clones were sequenced by immunoSEQ multiplex PCR, and TCRdb holds only the in-frame ones, with some missing. This sample has around 6,000 clones; almost 65% occur once, and the top ten carry roughly 15%. The chain uses TRBV6-6 and TRBJ2-7; TRBD1 might be the D (5 bases). This sample comprised tumor tissue, obtained after neoadjuvant nivolumab, alone or with ipilimumab, at or shortly before surgery. The sequence derives from an adult with non-small cell lung cancer. CDR3 nucleotide sequence: TGTGCCAGCACAGGGAAATTCGCCTACGAGCAGTACTTC. Translation gives CASTGKFAYEQYF.